Each of the 29 T cell receptor beta chains below was sequenced from the same sample in a study of blood T cell repertoires in COVID-19. This table comes from immunoSEQ multiplex PCR, and its TCRdb copy is limited to in-frame clones, with some not included. The table includes about 380,000 clones, more than 75% detected once. Sequencing was done on a sample of PBMCs or T cells enriched from blood (not recorded which). The receptors were sampled from a young woman who had recovered from COVID-19.

V and J are TRBV4-2 and TRBJ2-6, with D perhaps matching TRBD2 (6 bases). Per the germline V gene, CDR1 is LGHNA and CDR2 is YNFKEQ. This CDR3 spans 16 amino acids. V gave up 5 bases and J gave up 0 bases, with 11 bases separating them. The CDR3 sequence is CASSRDSDSGANVLTF. CDR3 nucleotides: TGTGCCAGCAGCAGGGACTCTGACTCTGGGGCCAACGTCCTGACTTTC.

This clone was seen a few times. This chain connects TRBV28 to TRBJ1-2; 7 nucleotides align to TRBD1. J was trimmed by 3 bases and V by 5 bases; bases with no gene match: 3. Germline V gene sequence: CDR1 MDHEN, CDR2 SYDVKM. The CDR3 loop spans 13 amino acids. CDR3 DNA: TGTGCCAGCAGTCAACAGGGGTACTATGGCTACACCTTC. This encodes CASSQQGYYGYTF.

The rearrangement joins TRBV2 to TRBJ2-3, with D perhaps TRBD2 (6 bases). Germline V gene lookup returns CDR1 SNHLY and CDR2 FYNNEI. The V and J ends lost 1 base and 0 bases respectively, with 14 bases between them. The CDR3 is made up of 17 amino acids. CDR3 DNA sequence: TGTGCCAGCAGTGAAGGGGGTAGCGGAATGAGCACAGATACGCAGTATTTT. Translation gives CASSEGGSGMSTDTQYF.

This clone has a single count. The gene calls are TRBV6-5 and TRBJ2-1; D is perhaps TRBD2 (6 bases). The V end lost 4 bases, the J end lost 3 bases, and 10 bases lay between the germline ends. The CDR3 covers 14 residues. The V gene's germline CDR1 is MNHEY and CDR2 SVGAGI. As DNA, the CDR3 is TGTGCCAGCAGTTCTATCGGGGGCTACAATGAGCAGTTCTTC. Residues: CASSSIGGYNEQFF.

This chain joins TRBV4-1 and TRBJ1-1, with TRBD1 matching over 8 bases. CDR1 and CDR2 from the germline V gene are MGHRA and YSYEKL. The junction had 9 bases not matched to a gene; V was cut back by 2 bases and J by 7 bases. CDR3 length equals 15 residues. The CDR3 bases are TGCGCCAGCAGCCAATTAACCAGGGGGCAAGTTGAAGCTTTCTTT. It translates to CASSQLTRGQVEAFF.

This clone was picked up one time. The V gene is TRBV5-1, the J gene TRBJ1-2; D is perhaps TRBD1 (6 bases). This CDR3 spans 15 amino acids. Germline V CDR1 and CDR2: SGHRS, YFSETQ. Trimming stripped 2 bases from V and 7 bases from J, with 18 bases between. This CDR3 is CASSLNRVEGSGYTF. CDR3 in DNA: TGCGCCAGCAGCTTAAACAGGGTGGAAGGTAGTGGCTACACCTTC.

The chain combines TRBV2 with TRBJ1-5, with D perhaps TRBD1 (6 bases). Germline V gene lookup returns CDR1 SNHLY and CDR2 FYNNEI. This CDR3 is built from 15 residues. V was pared by 4 bases and J by 0 bases, with 10 bases between. CDR3 in amino acids: CASSVGRGSNQPQHF. The CDR3 DNA sequence: TGTGCCAGCAGTGTGGGCAGGGGTAGCAATCAGCCCCAGCATTTT. The full variable domain, its missing parts supplied by reference TRBV2 and TRBJ1-5, is EPEVTQTPSHQVTQMGQEVILRCVPISNHLYFYWYRQILGQKVEFLVSFYNNEISEKSEIFDDQFSVERPDGSNFTLKIRSTKLEDSAMYFCASSVGRGSNQPQHFGDGTRLSIL.

The CDR3: CASSLLAGGSPADTQYF. DNA for the CDR3: TGTGCCAGCAGCCTACTAGCGGGGGGGTCCCCCGCAGATACGCAGTATTTT. J is TRBJ2-3 and V is TRBV7-6, with 13 bases aligning to TRBD2. Per germline, CDR1 SGHVS and CDR2 FNYEAQ. Trimming cost V 5 bases and J 4 bases; bases outside gene matches: 9. The CDR3 runs 17 residues.

This clone appeared a single time. The chain carries TRBV5-4 and TRBJ2-3, with 14 bases aligning to TRBD2. The CDR3 covers 19 residues. V lost 1 base to trimming and J lost 2 bases; unmatched junction nucleotides: 9. Germline loops: CDR1 SGHNT, CDR2 YYREEE (reference sequence). As DNA, the CDR3 is TGTGCCAGCAGCTTGATGGGGACTAGCGGGGGCCAATCCACAGATACGCAGTATTTT. As protein: CASSLMGTSGGQSTDTQYF. The whole variable domain, remainder taken from reference TRBV5-4 and TRBJ2-3, is ETGVTQSPTHLIKTRGQQVTLRCSSQSGHNTVSWYQQALGQGPQFIFQYYREEENGRGNFPPRFSGLQFPNYSSELNVNALELDDSALYLCASSLMGTSGGQSTDTQYFGPGTRLTVL.

The chain carries TRBV6-5 and TRBJ1-1; 7 nucleotides match TRBD1. V shed 2 bases and J 8 bases; nucleotides not matched to a gene: 8. The CDR3 is made up of 14 amino acids. Germline V CDR1 and CDR2: MNHEY, SVGAGI. CDR3 protein: CASSYGTATLEAFF. The CDR3 bases are TGTGCCAGCAGTTACGGGACAGCGACACTAGAAGCTTTCTTT.

The chain is built from TRBV5-6 and TRBJ2-5; 10 bases agree with TRBD1. There are 14 residues in the CDR3. Trimming cost V 4 bases and J 5 bases; bases outside gene matches: 5. The germline gives CDR1 SGHDT, CDR2 YYEEEE. DNA of the CDR3: TGTGCCAGCAGCGCGTCGACAGGGGGCGAGACCCAGTACTTC. Protein product: CASSASTGGETQYF.

The gene calls are TRBV5-1 and TRBJ1-5, with 7 bases lining up with TRBD1. With V trimmed by 4 bases and J by 0 bases, 16 bases remained unmatched. The CDR3 totals 19 residues. Germline-derived CDR1 and CDR2 are SGHRS and YFSETQ. CDR3 nucleotide sequence: TGCGCCAGCAGCCCCTCCTTCCGGGACAGTCCTTTTAGCAATCAGCCCCAGCATTTT. Its protein is CASSPSFRDSPFSNQPQHF. The full variable domain, its missing parts supplied by reference TRBV5-1 and TRBJ1-5, is KAGVTQTPRYLIKTRGQQVTLSCSPISGHRSVSWYQQTPGQGLQFLFEYFSETQRNKGNFPGRFSGRQFSNSRSEMNVSTLELGDSALYLCASSPSFRDSPFSNQPQHFGDGTRLSIL.

A single count supports this clone. The V and J genes are TRBV6-6 and TRBJ2-1, with D perhaps matching TRBD2 (7 bases). Trimming cost V 10 bases and J 10 bases, with 26 bases left between them. The CDR3 extends over 15 amino acids. Per the germline V gene, CDR1 is MNHNY and CDR2 is SVGAGI (reference sequence). CDR3 nucleotide sequence: TGTGCCACCACCCAAGGGGGGGGAGACCCCCGGGAGCAGTTCTTC. Its protein is CATTQGGGDPREQFF.

V gene TRBV12-3 or TRBV12-4 combines with J gene TRBJ1-2; perhaps TRBD1 as D (5 bases). Trimming took off 7 bases at V and 8 bases at J, with 17 bases between the two ends. The CDR3 covers 13 residues. CDR3 sequence (DNA): TGTGCCAGCACCATCTCAGGGCTGGGAGGCTACACCTTC. This codes for CASTISGLGGYTF.

This clone was observed a handful of times. The chain couples TRBV21-1 to TRBJ1-3. TRBV21-1 counts as a pseudogene. The CDR3 sequence is 15 residues long. The CDR3 nucleotides read TGTGCCAGCAGCAAAGTGAGGGCATATGCGAACACCATATATTTT. Its protein product is CASSKVRAYANTIYF.

This chain links TRBV19 with TRBJ2-7, with TRBD1 matching over 9 bases. Unmatched junction bases numbered 4, after V lost 6 bases and J lost 4 bases. This CDR3 comprises 13 residues. The germline CDR1 and CDR2 sequences are LNHDA and SQIVND (reference sequence). This CDR3 is CASSRDRAYEQYF. DNA for the CDR3: TGTGCCAGTAGCCGGGACAGGGCTTACGAGCAGTACTTC. Using reference TRBV19 and TRBJ2-7 for the parts outside the CDR3, the full variable domain is DGGITQSPKYLFRKEGQNVTLSCEQNLNHDAMYWYRQDPGQGLRLIYYSQIVNDFQKGDIAEGYSVSREKKESFPLTVTSAQKNPTAFYLCASSRDRAYEQYFGPGTRLTVT.

The sample holds one count of this clone. This chain uses TRBV5-1 with TRBJ1-1, with 7 bases identical to TRBD1. This CDR3 contains 13 residues. V lost 2 bases, J lost 10 bases, and 8 bases stayed unmatched. From germline, CDR1 is SGHRS and CDR2 YFSETQ. This CDR3 reads CASSFSQGVPAFF. The CDR3 nucleotides read TGCGCCAGCAGCTTCTCCCAGGGGGTCCCAGCTTTCTTT.

This chain connects TRBV4-2 to TRBJ1-5; TRBD1 is a possible D gene (6 bases). The CDR3 has 18 residues. The V end was cut by 4 bases, the J end by 5 bases, with 24 bases between. Germline values: CDR1 LGHNA, CDR2 YNFKEQ. CDR3 region: CASSPGEGGGRLDQPQHF. The CDR3 DNA sequence: TGTGCCAGCAGCCCGGGGGAGGGCGGGGGCCGCCTCGATCAGCCCCAGCATTTT.

CDR3 nucleotides: TGTGCCACCAGCAGAGATCTCCCCACTGAAGCTTTCTTT. Protein sequence: CATSRDLPTEAFF. This sequence joins TRBV15 and TRBJ1-1; no reliable D call. The germline V gene has CDR1 LNHNV and CDR2 YYDKDF (reference sequence). V dropped 0 bases and J dropped 4 bases, with 6 bases sitting between them. This CDR3 region has 13 residues.

This clone was detected only a few times. The chain employs TRBV28 and TRBJ1-4; possibly TRBD1 for D (5 bases). V dropped 4 bases and J dropped 8 bases, with 23 bases sitting between them. CDR3 length: 17 residues. In germline, CDR1 is MDHEN, CDR2 SYDVKM. CDR3 sequence reads: CASSSVWGVMGMEKLFF. The CDR3 DNA follows: TGTGCCAGCAGTTCCGTCTGGGGGGTCATGGGGATGGAAAAACTGTTTTTT.

The genes are TRBV6-1 and TRBJ1-2; D not certain. The germline V gene has CDR1 MNHNS and CDR2 SASEGT. This CDR3 has 14 amino acids. The V gene lost 2 bases and the J gene lost 9 bases, with 16 bases spanning the gap. The CDR3 region has the DNA TGTGCCAGCAGTGAACTGAGGACGGGAGCGAGCTACACCTTC. Translating it yields CASSELRTGASYTF.

CDR3 in amino acids: CASSYGQGYGELFF. The CDR3 DNA sequence: TGTGCCAGCAGCTACGGACAGGGTTACGGGGAGCTGTTTTTT. V usage is TRBV7-6 and J usage is TRBJ2-2, with 8 bases aligning to TRBD1. The V gene's germline CDR1 is SGHVS and CDR2 FNYEAQ. Trimming cost V 4 bases and J 7 bases; bases outside gene matches: 5. The CDR3 totals 14 residues.

V gene TRBV29-1 combines with J gene TRBJ2-7; TRBD1 matches 9 bases. This CDR3 spans 14 amino acids. Trimming took 6 bases from V and 3 from J; bases not matched to a gene: 9. Germline V gene lookup returns CDR1 SQVTM and CDR2 ANQGSEA. The CDR3 DNA reads TGCAGCGTACTACCGGGACAGGGATTCTACGAGCAGTACTTC. This codes for CSVLPGQGFYEQYF.

The rearrangement uses TRBV5-1 and TRBJ1-2; D gene unclear. CDR1 is SGHRS, CDR2 YFSETQ, per germline. The CDR3 spans 14 residues. Trimming stripped 0 bases from V and 12 bases from J, with 18 bases between. The CDR3 DNA reads TGCGCCAGCAGCTTGGACCCTGGACGGGGAATGCACACCTTC. Translating gives CASSLDPGRGMHTF.

The chain has TRBV6-5 and TRBJ1-5; D might be TRBD1 (5 bases). The CDR3 consists of 13 residues. Germline V gene data show CDR1 as MNHEY and CDR2 as SVGAGI. V was trimmed by 6 bases and J by 5 bases, leaving 11 bases between them. The CDR3 protein is CASRVGVDQPQHF. The CDR3 DNA follows: TGTGCCAGCAGGGTAGGGGTCGATCAGCCCCAGCATTTT.

The chain has TRBV28 and TRBJ1-1; 7 positions match TRBD1. Trimming cost V 7 bases and J 3 bases; bases outside gene matches: 14. The CDR3 is 16 residues long. In germline, CDR1 is MDHEN, CDR2 SYDVKM. CDR3 sequence (DNA): TGTGCCAGCATCGCAAGACCGGGACAGCGTGACACTGAAGCTTTCTTT. Translating gives CASIARPGQRDTEAFF.

The V call is TRBV6-5, the J call TRBJ2-7, with 9 bases lining up with TRBD1. V trimming: 2 bases; J trimming: 6 bases; junction bases outside the gene matches: 8. Germline assignment: CDR1 MNHEY and CDR2 SVGAGI. The CDR3 consists of 15 residues. The chain's CDR3 is CASSYTGQGLAEQYF. As DNA, the CDR3 is TGTGCCAGCAGTTACACGGGACAGGGCCTGGCCGAGCAGTACTTC.

CDR3 sequence reads: CASSQGRGGGTDTQYF. CDR3 DNA sequence: TGTGCCAGCAGCCAAGGGCGCGGCGGGGGCACAGATACGCAGTATTTT. The genes are TRBV4-2 and TRBJ2-3; TRBD2 is a possible D gene (6 bases). CDR1 is LGHNA and CDR2 is YNFKEQ in the germline V gene. This CDR3 is 16 amino acids long. Trimming shortened V by 1 base and J by 1 base, and 12 bases separated the two germline ends.

J is TRBJ2-7 and V is TRBV11-2; D call uncertain. Germline V lookup: CDR1 SGHAT, CDR2 FQNNGV. This CDR3 is 13 amino acids long. The V gene lost 2 bases and the J gene lost 2 bases, with 7 bases spanning the gap. This chain's CDR3 is CASSLFQAYEQYF. CDR3 coding DNA: TGTGCCAGCAGCTTATTCCAGGCCTACGAGCAGTACTTC.